This T cell receptor beta chain was recovered during a study of sequential checkpoint blockade in melanoma. Study context: Maintenance nivolumab came after either treatment sequence. Around 90 pretreatment tumor DNA samples were TCRβ immunosequenced. More than 20 patients had tumor biopsies before treatment and at week 13.

Overall study findings and caveats: In arm A, pretreatment tumor clonality was associated with response.

Stated treatment: randomized to nivolumab then ipilimumab (arm A) or the reverse (arm B). Germline assignment: CDR1 LNHDA and CDR2 SQIVND (reference sequence). V was trimmed by 6 bases and J by 0 bases, leaving 9 bases between them. CDR3 length equals 13 residues. Note on this clone: What it binds is not known.

Produced via immunoSEQ multiplex PCR; TCRdb's table is partial and in-frame only. The repertoire holds more than 2,000 clones, with 20% to 30% as singletons. This rearrangement joins TRBV19 to TRBJ2-7; D remains unclear. The clonotype originates from a human donor with melanoma. The material sequenced was tumor tissue (inferred from file names), taken from a patient given nivolumab and ipilimumab in sequence. DNA for the CDR3: TGTGCCAGTAGAGACACCAACTCCTACGAGCAGTACTTC. Translated: CASRDTNSYEQYF.